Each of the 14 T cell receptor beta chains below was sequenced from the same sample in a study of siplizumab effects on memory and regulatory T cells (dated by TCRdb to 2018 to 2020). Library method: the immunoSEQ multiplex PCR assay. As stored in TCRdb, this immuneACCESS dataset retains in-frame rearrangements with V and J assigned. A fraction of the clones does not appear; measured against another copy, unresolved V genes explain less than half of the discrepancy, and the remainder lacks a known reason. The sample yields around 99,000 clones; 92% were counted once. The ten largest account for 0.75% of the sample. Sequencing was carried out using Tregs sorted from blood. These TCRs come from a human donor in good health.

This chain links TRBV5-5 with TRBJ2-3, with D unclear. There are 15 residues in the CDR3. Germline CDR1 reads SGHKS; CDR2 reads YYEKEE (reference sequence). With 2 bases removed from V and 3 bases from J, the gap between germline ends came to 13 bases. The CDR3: CASSFGQYATDTQYF. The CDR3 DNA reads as TGTGCCAGCAGCTTCGGGCAGTATGCGACAGATACGCAGTATTTT.

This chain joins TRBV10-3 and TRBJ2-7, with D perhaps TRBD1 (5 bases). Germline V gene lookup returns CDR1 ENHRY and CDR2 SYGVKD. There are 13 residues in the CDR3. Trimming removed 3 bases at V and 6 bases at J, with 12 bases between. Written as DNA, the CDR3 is TGTGCCATCAGTGAAGGACAATTCCGCGAGCAGTACTTC. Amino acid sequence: CAISEGQFREQYF.

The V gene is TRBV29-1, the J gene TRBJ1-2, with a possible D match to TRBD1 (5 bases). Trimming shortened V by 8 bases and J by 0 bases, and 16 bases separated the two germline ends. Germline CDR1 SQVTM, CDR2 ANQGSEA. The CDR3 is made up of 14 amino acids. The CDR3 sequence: CSTRGEWSNYGYTF. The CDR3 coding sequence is TGCAGCACCAGAGGGGAATGGTCTAACTATGGCTACACCTTC.

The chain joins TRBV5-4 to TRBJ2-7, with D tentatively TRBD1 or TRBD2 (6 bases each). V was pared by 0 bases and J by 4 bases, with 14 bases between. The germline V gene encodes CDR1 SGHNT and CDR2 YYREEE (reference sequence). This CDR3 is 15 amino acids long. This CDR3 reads CASSLGSGAAYEQYF. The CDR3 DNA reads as TGTGCCAGCAGCTTGGGTTCGGGGGCCGCTTACGAGCAGTACTTC.

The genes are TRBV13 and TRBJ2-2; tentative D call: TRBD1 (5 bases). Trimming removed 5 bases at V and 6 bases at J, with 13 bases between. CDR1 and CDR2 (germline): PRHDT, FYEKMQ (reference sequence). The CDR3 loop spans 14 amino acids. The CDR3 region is CASSLDLGAGELFF. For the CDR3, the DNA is TGTGCCAGCAGCCTAGACCTAGGGGCCGGGGAGCTGTTTTTT.

The CDR3 nucleotides read TGTGCCAGCAACAGAGGGGTCGGCTACACCTTC. Encoded protein: CASNRGVGYTF. The rearrangement links TRBV2 to TRBJ1-2; a weak D match, TRBD1 (5 bases). Trimming cost V 7 bases and J 8 bases, with 11 bases left between them. CDR3 length equals 11 residues. Germline CDR1 reads SNHLY; CDR2 reads FYNNEI.

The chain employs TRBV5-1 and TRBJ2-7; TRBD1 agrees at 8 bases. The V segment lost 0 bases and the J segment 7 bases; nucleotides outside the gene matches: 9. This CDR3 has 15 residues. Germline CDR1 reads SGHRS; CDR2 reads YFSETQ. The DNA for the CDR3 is TGCGCCAGCAGCTTGGATATAAACAGGGGGGTGGAGCAGTACTTC. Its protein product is CASSLDINRGVEQYF.

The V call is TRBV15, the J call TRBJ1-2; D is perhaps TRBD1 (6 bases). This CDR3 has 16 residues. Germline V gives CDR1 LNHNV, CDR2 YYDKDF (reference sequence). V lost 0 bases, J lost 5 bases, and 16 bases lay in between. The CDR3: CATSRDSGARGYGYTF. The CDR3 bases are TGTGCCACCAGCAGAGATTCGGGGGCGCGGGGTTATGGCTACACCTTC.

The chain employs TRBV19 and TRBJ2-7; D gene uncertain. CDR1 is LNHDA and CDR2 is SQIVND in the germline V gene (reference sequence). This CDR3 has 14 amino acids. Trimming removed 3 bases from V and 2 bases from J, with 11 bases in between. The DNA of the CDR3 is TGTGCCAGTAGTATGTGGGTAGGTACCTACGAGCAGTACTTC. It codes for CASSMWVGTYEQYF.

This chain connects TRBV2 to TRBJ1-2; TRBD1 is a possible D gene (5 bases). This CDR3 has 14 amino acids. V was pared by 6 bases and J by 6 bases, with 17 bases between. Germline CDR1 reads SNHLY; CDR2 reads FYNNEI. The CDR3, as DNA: TGTGCCAGCAGGCCAGGGTCGCAATCCGATGGCTACACCTTC. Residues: CASRPGSQSDGYTF.

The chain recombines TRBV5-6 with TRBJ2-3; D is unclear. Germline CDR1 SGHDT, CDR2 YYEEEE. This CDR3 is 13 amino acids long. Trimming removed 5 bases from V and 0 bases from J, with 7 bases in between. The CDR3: CASRGISTDTQYF. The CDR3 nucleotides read TGTGCCAGCAGGGGGATTAGCACAGATACGCAGTATTTT. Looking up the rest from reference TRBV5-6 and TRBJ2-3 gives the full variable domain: DAGVTQSPTHLIKTRGQQVTLRCSPKSGHDTVSWYQQALGQGPQFIFQYYEEEERQRGNFPDRFSGHQFPNYSSELNVNALLLGDSALYLCASRGISTDTQYFGPGTRLTVL.

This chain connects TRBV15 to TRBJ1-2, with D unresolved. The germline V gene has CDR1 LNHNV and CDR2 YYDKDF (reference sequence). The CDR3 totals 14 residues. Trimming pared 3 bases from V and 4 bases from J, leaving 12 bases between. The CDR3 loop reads CATSSDSGGYGYTF. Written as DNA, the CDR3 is TGTGCCACCAGCAGCGATAGCGGCGGCTATGGCTACACCTTC.

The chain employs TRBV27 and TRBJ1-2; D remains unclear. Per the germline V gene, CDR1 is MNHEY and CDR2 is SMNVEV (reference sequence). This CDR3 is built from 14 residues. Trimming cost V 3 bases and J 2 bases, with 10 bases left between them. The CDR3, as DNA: TGTGCCAGCAGTTTCGGCAGGTCCAACTATGGCTACACCTTC. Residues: CASSFGRSNYGYTF.

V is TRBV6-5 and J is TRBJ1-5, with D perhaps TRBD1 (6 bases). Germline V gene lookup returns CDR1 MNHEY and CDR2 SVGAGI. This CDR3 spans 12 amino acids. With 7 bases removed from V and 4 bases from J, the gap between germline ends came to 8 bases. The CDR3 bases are TGTGCCAGCACCACAGGGAATCAGCCCCAGCATTTT. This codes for CASTTGNQPQHF.